Listed below are T cell receptor beta chains from one sample, sequenced in a study of blood T cell repertoires in COVID-19. Libraries were prepared by immunoSEQ multiplex PCR; TCRdb keeps only in-frame clonotypes and omits some of them. This table has 60,000 to 75,000 clones, 79% appearing once. Sequenced material: peripheral blood. All receptors derive from a man between 60 and 70 years old with active or convalescent COVID-19. The CDR3 runs from the conserved cysteine through the conserved F or W. D genes are given only for firm matches. Size tells how often a clone was seen (once, few, many) or the class of an expanded clone, and some rows leave it out.

>.|TRBJ2-7|TRBD2|TRBV18
CASSPPSGGISSYEQYF
TGTGCCAGCTCACCACCTAGCGGGGGTATCTCCTCCTACGAGCAGTACTTC
>.|TRBJ2-2|TRBD2|TRBV30
CACHAGWGGTGELFF
TGTGCCTGCCATGCCGGATGGGGGGGCACCGGGGAGCTGTTTTTT
>once|TRBJ2-7|.|TRBV18
CASSPPKGVPSYEQYF
TGTGCCAGCTCACCACCGAAAGGGGTTCCCTCCTACGAGCAGTACTTC
>.|TRBJ1-6|TRBD1|TRBV5-1
CASSGGQGGNSPLHF
TGCGCCAGCAGCGGGGGACAGGGAGGTAATTCACCCCTCCACTTT
>.|TRBJ2-2|TRBD1|TRBV28
CASSPSGTANTGELFF
TGTGCCAGCAGCCCTTCCGGGACAGCAAACACCGGGGAGCTGTTTTTT
>once|TRBJ2-1|.|TRBV5-4
CASSLDSTANEQFF
TGTGCCAGCAGCTTGGACAGCACGGCCAATGAGCAGTTCTTC
>.|TRBJ1-5|TRBD1|TRBV2
CASSAGQGMQPQHF
TGTGCCAGCAGTGCCGGACAGGGTATGCAGCCCCAGCATTTT
>.|TRBJ1-2|.|TRBV18
CASSQMDVDYTNYGYTF
TGTGCCAGCTCACAAATGGACGTAGACTACACTAACTATGGCTACACCTTC
>once|TRBJ1-2|TRBD1|TRBV15
CATSRGQGFNYGYTF
TGTGCCACCAGCAGGGGACAGGGCTTTAACTATGGCTACACCTTC
>.|TRBJ2-6|TRBD1|TRBV4-1
CASSQEDRGIAAGANVLTF
TGCGCCAGCAGCCAAGAGGACAGGGGAATAGCGGCTGGGGCCAACGTCCTGACTTTC
>.|TRBJ2-5|TRBD2|TRBV6-6
CASRSSSGGAEETQYF
TGTGCCAGCAGGTCGTCCAGCGGGGGGGCGGAAGAGACCCAGTACTTC
>.|TRBJ1-4|.|TRBV28
CASSYVVYEKLFF
TGTGCCAGCAGTTACGTAGTATACGAAAAACTGTTTTTT
>.|TRBJ2-1|TRBD2|TRBV12-5
CASGLGTSGVNEQFF
TGTGCTAGTGGTTTGGGGACTAGCGGAGTAAATGAGCAGTTCTTC
>.|TRBJ2-1|.|TRBV18
CASSPAGGQYNEQFF
TGTGCCAGCTCACCGGCGGGGGGACAGTACAATGAGCAGTTCTTC
>.|TRBJ1-2|.|TRBV6-1
CASSEPGPNYGYTF
TGTGCCAGCAGTGAGCCAGGGCCTAACTATGGCTACACCTTC
>.|TRBJ2-1|.|TRBV5-4
CASSLERLREQFF
TGTGCCAGCAGCTTGGAGAGGTTACGAGAGCAGTTCTTC
>once|TRBJ2-7|.|TRBV10-3
CAISDVRKEGREQYF
TGTGCCATCAGTGATGTTAGGAAGGAGGGGCGGGAGCAGTACTTC
>few|TRBJ2-7|TRBD1|TRBV5-1
CASSLGGQGRPYEQYF
TGCGCCAGCAGCTTGGGCGGACAGGGGAGACCCTACGAGCAGTACTTC
>.|TRBJ1-1|.|TRBV12-3/TRBV12-4
CASSLGGPEAFF
TGTGCCAGCAGTTTAGGAGGGCCTGAAGCTTTCTTT
>.|TRBJ2-1|TRBD1|TRBV7-9
CASSLAGGVEQFF
TGTGCCAGCAGCTTAGCAGGGGGCGTTGAGCAGTTCTTC
>.|TRBJ2-3|.|TRBV6-5
CASSVAGISTDTQYF
TGTGCCAGCTCTGTCGCGGGGATTAGCACAGATACGCAGTATTTT
>once|TRBJ2-3|TRBD2|TRBV6-4
CASSEAGGTDTQYF
TGTGCCAGCAGTGAAGCGGGGGGCACAGATACGCAGTATTTT
>.|TRBJ2-1|TRBD2|TRBV19
CASSSRAGATYNEQFF
TGTGCCAGTAGTAGCCGAGCGGGGGCCACCTACAATGAGCAGTTCTTC
>.|TRBJ2-7|TRBD1|TRBV28
CASSSRTGDPYEQYF
TGTGCCAGCAGTTCTCGGACAGGGGATCCCTACGAGCAGTACTTC
>.|TRBJ2-1|.|TRBV4-2
CASSQYGGAGEQFF
TGTGCCAGCAGCCAATATGGGGGGGCTGGTGAGCAGTTCTTC
>.|TRBJ2-3|.|TRBV4-1
CASSLGADTDTQYF
TGCGCCAGCAGCCTAGGGGCTGACACAGATACGCAGTATTTT
>once|TRBJ2-2|TRBD2|TRBV7-6
CASSPSGLATGELFF
TGTGCCAGCAGCCCCAGTGGACTAGCCACCGGGGAGCTGTTTTTT
>.|TRBJ2-5|TRBD1|TRBV27
CASSPTGGQETQYF
TGTGCCAGCAGCCCGACAGGGGGCCAAGAGACCCAGTACTTC
>.|TRBJ1-4|.|TRBV6-5
CASRTQAREKLFF
TGTGCCAGCAGAACTCAGGCGAGAGAAAAACTGTTTTTT
>.|TRBJ1-1|TRBD1|TRBV6-1
CASSEAINRGQGEAFF
TGTGCCAGCAGTGAAGCAATTAACAGGGGACAAGGCGAAGCTTTCTTT
>.|TRBJ1-4|.|TRBV6-2/TRBV6-3
CASSYSGRVTEKLFF
TGTGCCAGCAGTTACTCTGGCAGGGTAACTGAAAAACTGTTTTTT
>.|TRBJ1-5|TRBD1|TRBV28
CASDLTGAGGNQPQHF
TGTGCCAGCGACTTGACAGGGGCGGGTGGCAATCAGCCCCAGCATTTT
>.|TRBJ2-3|TRBD2|TRBV3-1/TRBV3-2
CASSPTGTSGFTDTQYF
TGTGCCAGCAGCCCCACCGGGACTAGCGGATTCACAGATACGCAGTATTTT
>.|TRBJ1-1|TRBD1|TRBV10-1
CASSHTGTGGTEAFF
TGCGCCAGCAGTCACACCGGGACAGGGGGCACTGAAGCTTTCTTT
>.|TRBJ1-6|.|TRBV6-2/TRBV6-3
CASSEGSPLHF
TGTGCCAGCAGTGAGGGATCACCCCTCCACTTT